Detailed here is one TCR beta chain. Its antigen is undetermined. The data were taken from a study of T-cell memory formation after mild COVID-19. General study results and limits: Mainly CM and EM harbored the contracting CD4+ clones; mainly EMRA harbored the CD8+ ones. CD4/CD8 balance characterized clones contracting day 15 to 85, and CD4+ skew characterized later expanders.

TCRdb redid the calling of the 5' RACE reads with MiXCR, one entry per CDR3 protein. The table includes around 260,000 distinct CDR3 sequences, 15% to 20% detected once. Germline lookup yields CDR1 SGHAT and CDR2 FQNNGV. V lost 3 bases to trimming and J lost 3 bases, with 14 bases between them. This CDR3 has 15 amino acids. The sequencing input was PBMCs or a T cell subset sorted from them (not recorded which). The sequence came from a man younger than 35 who had mild COVID-19 (a few samples of this study predate the infection). Cell type and time point are not known. The V and J genes are TRBV11-2 and TRBJ2-5, with D perhaps TRBD1 or TRBD2 (5 bases each). The CDR3 spells CASSFGGGREETQYF. CDR3 DNA: TGTGCCAGCAGCTTTGGTGGGGGTCGTGAAGAGACCCAGTACTTC.